Reported below is one TCR beta chain. The data were taken from a study of blood T cell repertoires in COVID-19. Study background: Collection of acute and convalescent COVID-19 samples took place in the United States, Italy and Spain.

V shed 4 bases, J shed 4 bases, and the junction held 3 bases outside the gene matches. Germline assignment: CDR1 GTSNPN and CDR2 SVGIG (reference sequence). This CDR3 contains 14 residues. Participants were placed into cohorts based on the clinical history they reported. In the source study's methods: Reference gene primer amplification in the assay estimated nucleated cell counts. Some clones are missing from TCRdb's copy, which holds only in-frame ones; the method was immunoSEQ multiplex PCR. The DNA gave D and trimming, while V, J and clone size come from that table. The data show over 200,000 clones, about 90% seen once.

Sequences were obtained from PBMCs or T cells enriched from blood (not recorded which). This sequence was found in a human donor in a cohort exposed to, infected with or recovered from COVID-19 (not recorded which). The donor label of this sample is uncertain. The rearrangement links TRBV30 to TRBJ2-1; TRBD2 matches at 11 bases. The CDR3 nucleotides are TGTGCCTGGATCAGGACTAGCGGGTACAATGAGCAGTTCTTC. Protein: CAWIRTSGYNEQFF.